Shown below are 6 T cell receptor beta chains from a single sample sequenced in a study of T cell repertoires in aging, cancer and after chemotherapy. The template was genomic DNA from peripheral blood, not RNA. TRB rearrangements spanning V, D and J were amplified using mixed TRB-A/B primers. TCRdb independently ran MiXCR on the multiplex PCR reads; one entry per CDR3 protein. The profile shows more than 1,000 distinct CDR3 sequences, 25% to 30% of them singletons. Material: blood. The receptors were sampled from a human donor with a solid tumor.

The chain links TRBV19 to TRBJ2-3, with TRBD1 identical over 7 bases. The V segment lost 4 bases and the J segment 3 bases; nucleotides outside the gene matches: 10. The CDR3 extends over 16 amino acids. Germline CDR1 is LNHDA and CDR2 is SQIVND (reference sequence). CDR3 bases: TGTGCCAGTAGTAGGGGCAGGGGGAGTTCAACAGATACGCAGTATTTT. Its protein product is CASSRGRGSSTDTQYF.

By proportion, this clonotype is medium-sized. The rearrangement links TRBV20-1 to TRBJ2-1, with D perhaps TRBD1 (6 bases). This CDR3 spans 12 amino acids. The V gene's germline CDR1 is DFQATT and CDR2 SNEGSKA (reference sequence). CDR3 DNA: TGCAGGGGGGCAGAGTTACGGGATGAGCAGTTCTTC. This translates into CRGAELRDEQFF.

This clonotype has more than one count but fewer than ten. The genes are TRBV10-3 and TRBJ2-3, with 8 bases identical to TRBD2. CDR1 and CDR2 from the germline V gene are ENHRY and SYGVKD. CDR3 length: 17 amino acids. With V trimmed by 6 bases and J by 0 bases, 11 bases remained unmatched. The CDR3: CAIRPRGSGISTDTQYF. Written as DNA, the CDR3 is TGTGCCATCAGGCCCCGAGGTAGCGGGATTAGCACAGATACGCAGTATTTT.

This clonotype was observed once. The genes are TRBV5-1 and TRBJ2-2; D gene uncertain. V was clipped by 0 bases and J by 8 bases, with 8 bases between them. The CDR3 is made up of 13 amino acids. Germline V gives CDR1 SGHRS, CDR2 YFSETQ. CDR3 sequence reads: CASSLVGLGELFF. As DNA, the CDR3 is TGCGCCAGCAGCTTGGTAGGGCTAGGGGAGCTGTTTTTT. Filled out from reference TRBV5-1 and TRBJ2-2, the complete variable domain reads KAGVTQTPRYLIKTRGQQVTLSCSPISGHRSVSWYQQTPGQGLQFLFEYFSETQRNKGNFPGRFSGRQFSNSRSEMNVSTLELGDSALYLCASSLVGLGELFFGEGSRLTVL.

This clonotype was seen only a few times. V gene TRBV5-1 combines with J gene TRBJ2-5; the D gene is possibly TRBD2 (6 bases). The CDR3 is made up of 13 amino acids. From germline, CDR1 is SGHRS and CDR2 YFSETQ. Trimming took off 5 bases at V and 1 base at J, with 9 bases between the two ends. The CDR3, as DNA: TGCGCCAGCAGTCTGGGAGGCCAAGAGACCCAGTACTTC. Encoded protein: CASSLGGQETQYF.

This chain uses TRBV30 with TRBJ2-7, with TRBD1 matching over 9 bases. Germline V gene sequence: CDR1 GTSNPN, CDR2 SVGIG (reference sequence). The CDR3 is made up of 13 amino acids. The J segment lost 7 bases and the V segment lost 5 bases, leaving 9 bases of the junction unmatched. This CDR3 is CAWDRGLLGEQYF. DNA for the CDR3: TGTGCCTGGGACAGGGGGTTGCTAGGGGAGCAGTACTTC.